This T cell receptor beta chain was recovered during a study of shared clonotypes between healthy human individuals. The protocol was immunoSEQ multiplex PCR, while the TCRdb copy is restricted to in-frame clones and leaves out a portion. The top ten clones hold more than 9.5% of a sample with about 520,000 clones, about 84% of them seen once. CDR1 is ENHRY, CDR2 SYGVKD, per germline. J gave up 9 bases and V 4 bases, and 8 bases lay outside the gene matches. The CDR3 is 14 residues long. This clone was observed at least ten times. Additional DNA sequences in this sample encode the identical CDR3. The sequence was collected from a woman between 40 and 55 years old in good health. Some clones in this sample may be carry-over from other donors' samples. The rearrangement links TRBV10-3 to TRBJ2-5; 10 bases fit TRBD1. The specimen was PBMCs. The CDR3 is CAISVPGQGLPQYF. CDR3 in DNA: TGTGCCATCAGTGTCCCGGGACAGGGGCTTCCCCAGTACTTC.